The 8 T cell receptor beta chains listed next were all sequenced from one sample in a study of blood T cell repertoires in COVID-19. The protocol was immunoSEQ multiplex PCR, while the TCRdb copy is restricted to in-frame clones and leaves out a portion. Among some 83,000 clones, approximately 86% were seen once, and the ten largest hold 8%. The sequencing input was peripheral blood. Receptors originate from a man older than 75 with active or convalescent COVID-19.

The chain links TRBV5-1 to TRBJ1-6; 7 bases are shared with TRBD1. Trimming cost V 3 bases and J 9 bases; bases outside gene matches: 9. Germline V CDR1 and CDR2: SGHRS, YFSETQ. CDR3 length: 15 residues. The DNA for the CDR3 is TGCGCCAGCAGCTGCCCTGACAGGGTAAGTTCACCCCTCCACTTT. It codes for CASSCPDRVSSPLHF.

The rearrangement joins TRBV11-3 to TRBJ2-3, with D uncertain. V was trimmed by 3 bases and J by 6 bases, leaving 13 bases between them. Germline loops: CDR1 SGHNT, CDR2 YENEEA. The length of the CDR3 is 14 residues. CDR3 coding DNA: TGTGCCAGCAGCTTGACGTCGCCCGGGGATACGCAGTATTTT. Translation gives CASSLTSPGDTQYF.

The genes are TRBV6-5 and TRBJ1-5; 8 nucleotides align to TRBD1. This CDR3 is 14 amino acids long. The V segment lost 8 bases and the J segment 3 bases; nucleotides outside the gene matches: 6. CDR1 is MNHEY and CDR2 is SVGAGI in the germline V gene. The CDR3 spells CASGLDRDNQPQHF. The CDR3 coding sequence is TGTGCCAGCGGACTGGACAGGGACAATCAGCCCCAGCATTTT.

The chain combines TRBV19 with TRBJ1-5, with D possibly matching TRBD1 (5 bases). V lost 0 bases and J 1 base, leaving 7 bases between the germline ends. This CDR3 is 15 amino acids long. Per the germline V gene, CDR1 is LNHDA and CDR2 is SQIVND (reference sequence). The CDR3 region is CASSIDAGSNQPQHF. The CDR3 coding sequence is TGTGCCAGTAGTATAGATGCAGGGAGCAATCAGCCCCAGCATTTT.

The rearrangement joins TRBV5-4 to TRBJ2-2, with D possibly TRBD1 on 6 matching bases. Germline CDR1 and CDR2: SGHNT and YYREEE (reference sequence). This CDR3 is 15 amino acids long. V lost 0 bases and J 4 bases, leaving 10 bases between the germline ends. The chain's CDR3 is CASSLVAGVTGELFF. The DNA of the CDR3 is TGTGCCAGCAGCTTGGTAGCAGGGGTCACCGGGGAGCTGTTTTTT.

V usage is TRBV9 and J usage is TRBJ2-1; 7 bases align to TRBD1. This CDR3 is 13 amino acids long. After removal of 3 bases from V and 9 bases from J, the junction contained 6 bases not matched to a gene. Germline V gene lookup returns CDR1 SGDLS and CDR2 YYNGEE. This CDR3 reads CASSAEQGSEQFF. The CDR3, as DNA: TGTGCCAGCAGCGCCGAACAGGGGAGTGAGCAGTTCTTC.

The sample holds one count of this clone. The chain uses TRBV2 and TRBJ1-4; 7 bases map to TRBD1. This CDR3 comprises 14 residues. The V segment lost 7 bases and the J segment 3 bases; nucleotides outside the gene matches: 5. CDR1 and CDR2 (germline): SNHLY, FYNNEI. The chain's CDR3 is CASKQGLSNEKLFF. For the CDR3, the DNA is TGTGCCAGCAAACAGGGGTTGTCTAATGAAAAACTGTTTTTT.

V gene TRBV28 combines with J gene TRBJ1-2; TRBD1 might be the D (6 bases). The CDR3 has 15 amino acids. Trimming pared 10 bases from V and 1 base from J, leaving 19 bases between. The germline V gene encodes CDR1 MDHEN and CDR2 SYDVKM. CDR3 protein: CAILAGQGHNYGYTF. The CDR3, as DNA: TGTGCCATCCTCGCTGGGCAGGGGCATAACTATGGCTACACCTTC.